There are a few counts of the clone carrying this T cell receptor (beta chain). The record originates from a study of cytomegalovirus exposure and HLA in healthy donors. Trimming stripped 0 bases from V and 2 bases from J, with 8 bases between. Germline assignment: CDR1 MGHDK and CDR2 SYGVNS. The CDR3 is 14 residues long. 60 Vbeta and 13 Jbeta primers were used in PCR. Measured with immunoSEQ multiplex PCR; TCRdb has only the in-frame clones, and not every one. In the table there are roughly 200,000 clones, 86% of which are singletons. The TCR originated in a woman in her twenties or thirties in good health and CMV-seronegative. The specimen was PBMCs. The chain employs TRBV25-1 and TRBJ2-7; a weak D match, TRBD1 (5 bases). CDR3 protein: CASSEYQGPYEQYF. For the CDR3, the DNA is TGTGCCAGCAGTGAATACCAGGGCCCCTACGAGCAGTACTTC.